The 10 T cell receptor beta chains below were found in one sample sequenced in a study of identical twins. TCRdb called the 5' RACE reads again in MiXCR, with one record for every CDR3 protein. The repertoire consists of approximately 240,000 distinct CDR3 sequences, with around an eighth occurring once and the leading ten covering about 9%. The source material was memory (CD45RO+) T cells sorted from blood. The receptors come from a young woman in good health.

The V gene is TRBV15, the J gene TRBJ2-5; D gene unclear. Trimming removed 8 bases at V and 5 bases at J, with 9 bases between. CDR1 is LNHNV, CDR2 YYDKDF, per germline (reference sequence). The CDR3 has 11 residues. Written as DNA, the CDR3 is TGTGCCACCTCCGCTGGGGAGACCCAGTACTTC. It specifies CATSAGETQYF.

In its sample, this clonotype is medium-sized (0.01 to 0.1%). The chain links TRBV15 to TRBJ2-5, with 10 bases identical to TRBD1. CDR1 is LNHNV, CDR2 YYDKDF, per germline (reference sequence). After removal of 9 bases from V and 5 bases from J, the junction contained 12 bases not matched to a gene. CDR3 length: 15 amino acids. CDR3 amino acids: CATSRGTGESETQYF. The CDR3, as DNA: TGTGCCACGTCCCGCGGGACAGGGGAATCGGAGACCCAGTACTTC.

The table lists this clonotype with many counts. The chain joins TRBV20-1 to TRBJ2-6; maybe TRBD1 (5 bases). V lost 1 base and J lost 0, with 13 bases in between. The CDR3 spans 17 residues. CDR1 DFQATT and CDR2 SNEGSKA come from the germline V gene (reference sequence). The CDR3 reads CSARGGGGSSGANVLTF. DNA for the CDR3: TGCAGTGCTAGAGGGGGCGGCGGTAGCTCTGGGGCCAACGTCCTGACTTTC.

This rearrangement joins TRBV12-3 or TRBV12-4 to TRBJ1-4; tentative D call: TRBD1 (6 bases). There are 17 residues in the CDR3. V lost 3 bases, J lost 5 bases, and 19 bases lay in between. The CDR3 loop is CASSFLGARTSNEKLFF. As DNA, the CDR3 is TGTGCCAGCAGTTTTTTGGGGGCGCGTACATCAAATGAAAAACTGTTTTTT.

The CDR3 reads CASRMRGQLSTDTQYF. Written as DNA, the CDR3 is TGTGCCAGTAGGATGAGGGGGCAATTGTCTACAGATACGCAGTATTTT. The V and J genes are TRBV2 and TRBJ2-3; 7 positions agree with TRBD1. J lost 3 bases, V lost 9 bases, and 15 bases had no gene match. The CDR3 has 16 residues. Per germline, CDR1 SNHLY and CDR2 FYNNEI.

Of note for this clonotype: Since a much larger clone is just one base distant, this may be a read error. The rearrangement uses TRBV6-2 or TRBV6-3 and TRBJ2-7; D may be TRBD2 (5 bases). The CDR3 length is 14 residues. The V gene's germline CDR1 is MNHEY and CDR2 SVGEGT. The chain's CDR3 is CASRDFLDFYEQCF. For the CDR3, the DNA is TGTGCCAGCAGGGACTTTCTGGACTTTTACGAGCAGTGCTTC.

This clonotype was seen many times. This chain joins TRBV5-5 and TRBJ1-4; D is uncertain. Germline V gene lookup returns CDR1 SGHKS and CDR2 YYEKEE (reference sequence). This CDR3 is 18 amino acids long. Trimming took off 0 bases at V and 0 bases at J, with 15 bases between the two ends. CDR3: CASSLVVKGVTTNEKLFF. The DNA for the CDR3 is TGTGCCAGCAGCTTGGTCGTGAAGGGTGTTACAACTAATGAAAAACTGTTTTTT.

The V and J genes are TRBV20-1 and TRBJ2-2, with TRBD2 as a possible D gene (5 bases). Germline V gives CDR1 DFQATT, CDR2 SNEGSKA (reference sequence). Trimming left V 3 bases short and J 0 bases short, with 14 bases between. The CDR3 is 16 amino acids. The CDR3 loop reads CSASRESAANTGELFF. The CDR3 nucleotides are TGCAGTGCTAGCCGGGAATCCGCCGCGAACACCGGGGAGCTGTTTTTT.

This clonotype was counted ten times or more. An end of the junction does not agree with germline; a read error may underlie this. The chain joins TRBV12-3 or TRBV12-4 to TRBJ2-7; unclear D gene. This CDR3 has 14 amino acids. CDR3 protein: CASSLGGQSYEQYF. Written as DNA, the CDR3 is TGCGCCAGCAGCTTGGGTGGTCAGTCCTACGAGCAGTACTTC.

Only a few counts were recorded for this clonotype. The V gene is TRBV12-3 or TRBV12-4, the J gene TRBJ1-2; 7 nucleotides match TRBD1. The CDR3 extends over 14 amino acids. J lost 2 bases, V lost 5 bases, and 5 bases had no gene match. CDR3 sequence: CASSGTEINYGYTF. CDR3 nucleotides: TGTGCCAGCAGTGGGACAGAAATAAACTATGGCTACACCTTC.